This T cell receptor beta chain was captured by sequencing in a study of molecular identifiers for immune sequencing clone quantification. Via MiXCR, TCRdb re-called the PCR reads, giving one row per CDR3 protein. The data contain about half a million distinct CDR3 sequences, 25% of them singletons. With 8 bases clipped from V and 1 base from J, the junction kept 3 bases outside the gene matches. This CDR3 has 15 residues. This clonotype appeared many times. The clonotype originates from a human donor in good health. Some libraries in this study had Jurkat cell RNA spiked in. The specimen sequenced was naive CD8+ T cells from blood, with Jurkat cell RNA spiked in. Described subset: FACS-sorted CD8+CD4-CCR7+CD45RA+ naive T cells. V gene TRBV12-3 or TRBV12-4 combines with J gene TRBJ2-3, with 13 bases lining up with TRBD2. CDR3 sequence: CASRGLAGGTDTQYF. CDR3 DNA: TGTGCCAGCCGCGGACTAGCGGGGGGCACAGATACGCAGTATTTT.